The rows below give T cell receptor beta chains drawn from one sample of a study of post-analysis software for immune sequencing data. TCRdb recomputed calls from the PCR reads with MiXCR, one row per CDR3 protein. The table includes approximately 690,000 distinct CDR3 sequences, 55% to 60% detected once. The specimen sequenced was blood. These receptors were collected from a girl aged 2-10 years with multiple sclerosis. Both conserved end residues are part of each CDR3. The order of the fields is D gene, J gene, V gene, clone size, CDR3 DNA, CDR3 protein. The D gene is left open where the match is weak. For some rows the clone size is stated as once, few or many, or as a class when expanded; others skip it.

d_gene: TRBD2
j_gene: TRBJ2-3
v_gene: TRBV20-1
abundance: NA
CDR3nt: TGCAGTGCCCGAACCAGACTAGCTAGCACAGATACGCAGTATTTT
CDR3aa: CSARTRLASTDTQYF

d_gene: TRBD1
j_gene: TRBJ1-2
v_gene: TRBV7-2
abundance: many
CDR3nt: TGTGCCAGCAGCCCCCCCGGGACAGCAAACTATGGCTACACCTTC
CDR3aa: CASSPPGTANYGYTF

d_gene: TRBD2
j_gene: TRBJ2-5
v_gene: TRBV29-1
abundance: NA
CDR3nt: TGCAGCGTTGATAGTGAGCGGGGGTACCAAGAGACCCAGTACTTC
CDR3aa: CSVDSERGYQETQYF

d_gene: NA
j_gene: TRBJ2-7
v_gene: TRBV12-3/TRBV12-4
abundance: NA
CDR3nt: TGTGCCAGCAGGGTCAGGGCGGTTGACGAGCAGTACTTC
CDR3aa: CASRVRAVDEQYF

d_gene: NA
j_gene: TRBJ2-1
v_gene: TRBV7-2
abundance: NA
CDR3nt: TGTGCCAGCAGCTTAGGGACTCCGCTCCAGGACAATGAGCAGTTCTTC
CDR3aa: CASSLGTPLQDNEQFF

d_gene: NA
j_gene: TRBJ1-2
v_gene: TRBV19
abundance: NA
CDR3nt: TGTGCCAGTAGTCGACCGCTCTATGGCTACACCTTC
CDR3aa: CASSRPLYGYTF

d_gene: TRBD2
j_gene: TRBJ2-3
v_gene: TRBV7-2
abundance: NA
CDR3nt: TGTGCCACCGCAGCGGGGGTCAGCACAGATACGCAGTATTTT
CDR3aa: CATAAGVSTDTQYF

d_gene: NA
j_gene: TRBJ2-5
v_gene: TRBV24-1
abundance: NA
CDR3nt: TGTGCCACCAGTGATCCGGGGCAGACCCAGTACTTC
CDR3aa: CATSDPGQTQYF

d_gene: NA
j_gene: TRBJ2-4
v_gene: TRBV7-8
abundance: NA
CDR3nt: TGTGCCAGCAGCTTAGACGGGGCTGACATTCAGTACTTC
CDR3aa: CASSLDGADIQYF

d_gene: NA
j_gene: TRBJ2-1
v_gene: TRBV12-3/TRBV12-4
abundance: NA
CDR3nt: TGTGCCAGCAGCCGCGGGGATGGCCCCTACAATGAGCAGTTCTTC
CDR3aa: CASSRGDGPYNEQFF

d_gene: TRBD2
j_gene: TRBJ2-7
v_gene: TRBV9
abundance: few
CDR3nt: TGTGCCAGCAGCGAGGGGACTAGCGGGAACTACGAGCAGTACTTC
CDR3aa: CASSEGTSGNYEQYF

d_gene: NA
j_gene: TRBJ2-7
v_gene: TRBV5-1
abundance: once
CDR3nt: TGCGCCAGCAGCTCGGTAGAGGGGGGGACCGAGCAGTACTTC
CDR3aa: CASSSVEGGTEQYF

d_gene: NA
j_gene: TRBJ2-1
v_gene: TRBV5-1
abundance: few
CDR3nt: TGCGCCAGCAGCTTGGTATCCAGCAGCTCCTACAATGAGCAGTTCTTC
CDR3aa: CASSLVSSSSYNEQFF

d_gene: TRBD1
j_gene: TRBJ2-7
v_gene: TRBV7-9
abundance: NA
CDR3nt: TGTGCCAGCAGCCCAGGACGACAGGGGCACCTCTACGAGCAGTACTTC
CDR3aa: CASSPGRQGHLYEQYF

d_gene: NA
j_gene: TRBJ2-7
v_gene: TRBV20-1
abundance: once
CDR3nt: TGCAGTGCTAGGCCCTCCGGTACTTACCCTGGCTACGAGCAGTACTTC
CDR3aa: CSARPSGTYPGYEQYF

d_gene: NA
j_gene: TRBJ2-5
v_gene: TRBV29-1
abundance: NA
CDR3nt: TGCAGCGTCAGGAAGGGTCAAGAGACCCAGTACTTC
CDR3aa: CSVRKGQETQYF

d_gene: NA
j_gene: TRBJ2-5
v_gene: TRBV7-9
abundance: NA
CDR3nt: TGTGCCAGCAGCTTAGTGGACAAGCATGGGCGAGAGACCCAGTACTTC
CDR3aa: CASSLVDKHGRETQYF

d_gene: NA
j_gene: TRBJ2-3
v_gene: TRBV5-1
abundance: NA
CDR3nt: TGCGCCAGCAGCTTTCAGCGGGATACGCAGTATTTT
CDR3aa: CASSFQRDTQYF

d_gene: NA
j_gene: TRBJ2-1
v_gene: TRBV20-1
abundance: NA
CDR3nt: TGCAGTGCTAGTTCTATCTCCCAGCCGGGATCTGACAATGAGCAGTTCTTC
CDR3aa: CSASSISQPGSDNEQFF

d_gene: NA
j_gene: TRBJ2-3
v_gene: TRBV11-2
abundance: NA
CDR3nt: TGTGCCAGCAGAGAGGGCAATATTAATACGCAGTATTTT
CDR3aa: CASREGNINTQYF

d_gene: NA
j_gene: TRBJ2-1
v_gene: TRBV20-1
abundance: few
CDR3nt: TGCAGTGCTAGATATCCGAGGGAAGGCCAATACAATGAGCAGTTCTTC
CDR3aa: CSARYPREGQYNEQFF

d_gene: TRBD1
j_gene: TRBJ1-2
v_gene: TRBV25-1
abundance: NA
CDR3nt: TGTGCCAGCAGTGAACAGGGGGATGGCTACACCTTC
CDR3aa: CASSEQGDGYTF

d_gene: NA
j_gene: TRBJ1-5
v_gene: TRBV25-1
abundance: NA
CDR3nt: TGTGCCAGCAGTGAATCGGGGGGGTACAATCAGCCCCAGCATTTT
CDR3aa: CASSESGGYNQPQHF

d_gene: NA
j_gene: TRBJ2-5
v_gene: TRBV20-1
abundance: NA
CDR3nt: TGCAGTGCTTATCGAGGGACGGAAATTTTCAATGAGCAGTACTTC
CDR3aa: CSAYRGTEIFNEQYF

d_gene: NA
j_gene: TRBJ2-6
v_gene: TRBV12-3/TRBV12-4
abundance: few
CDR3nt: TGTGCCAGCAGTGCGGGACTTCTGAGATCTGGGGCCAACGTCCTGACTTTC
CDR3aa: CASSAGLLRSGANVLTF

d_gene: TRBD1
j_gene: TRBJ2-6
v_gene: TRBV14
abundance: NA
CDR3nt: TGTGCCAGCAGCCGACCGGGACAGTCGAGCTCTGGGGCCAACGTCCTGACTTTC
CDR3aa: CASSRPGQSSSGANVLTF

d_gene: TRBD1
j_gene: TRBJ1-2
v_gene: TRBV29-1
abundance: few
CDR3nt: TGCAGCGTTCCCAGGGACAGTCCAGATTATGGCTACACCTTC
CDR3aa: CSVPRDSPDYGYTF

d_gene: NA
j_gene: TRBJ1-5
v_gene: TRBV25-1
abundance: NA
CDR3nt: TGTGCCAGCAGTGATAAGGATCAGCCCCAGCATTTT
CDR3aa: CASSDKDQPQHF

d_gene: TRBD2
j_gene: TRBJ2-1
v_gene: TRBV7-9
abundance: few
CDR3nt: TGTGCCAGCAGCCCCTGGACTAGCGGGGTCGATGAGCAGTTCTTC
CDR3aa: CASSPWTSGVDEQFF

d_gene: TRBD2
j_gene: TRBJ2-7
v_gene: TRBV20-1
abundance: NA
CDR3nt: TGCAGTGCTAGAGTGGCTACTAGAGCGGGGCGCGACGAGCAGTACTTC
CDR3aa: CSARVATRAGRDEQYF

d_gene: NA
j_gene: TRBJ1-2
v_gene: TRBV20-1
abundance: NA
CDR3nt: TGCAGTGCTAGAGTACAGAGCATTGGCTACACCTTC
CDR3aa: CSARVQSIGYTF

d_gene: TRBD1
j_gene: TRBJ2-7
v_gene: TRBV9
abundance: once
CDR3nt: TGTGCCAGCAGCGACTCTCAGGGGGCCCCGCAGTACTTC
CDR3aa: CASSDSQGAPQYF

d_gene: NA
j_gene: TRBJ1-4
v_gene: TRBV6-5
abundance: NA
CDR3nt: TGTGCCAGCTCGACAGCAACTAATGAAAAACTGTTTTTT
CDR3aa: CASSTATNEKLFF

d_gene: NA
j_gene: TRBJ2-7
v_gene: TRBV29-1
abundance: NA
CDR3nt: TGCAGCGTTGATGGAGGCAACGGGTACGAGCAGTACTTC
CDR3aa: CSVDGGNGYEQYF

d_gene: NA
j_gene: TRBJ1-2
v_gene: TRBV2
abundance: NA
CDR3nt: TGTGCCAGCTCCGAAACAGAGTTTGGCTACACCTTC
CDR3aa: CASSETEFGYTF

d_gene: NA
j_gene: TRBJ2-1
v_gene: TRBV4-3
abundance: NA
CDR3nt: TGCGCCAGCAGCCAAGTTGGGATCTCCTTGGGCAATGAGCAGTTCTTC
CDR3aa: CASSQVGISLGNEQFF

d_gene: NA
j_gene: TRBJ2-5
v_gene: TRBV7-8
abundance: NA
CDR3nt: TGTGCCAGCAGCTTAATATCGAGGCTTGGGGAGACCCAGTACTTC
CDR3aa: CASSLISRLGETQYF

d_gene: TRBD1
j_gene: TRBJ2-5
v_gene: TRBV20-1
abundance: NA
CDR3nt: TGCAGTGCTATACAGGGGGCCCCCTTCTACCAAGAGACCCAGTACTTC
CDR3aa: CSAIQGAPFYQETQYF

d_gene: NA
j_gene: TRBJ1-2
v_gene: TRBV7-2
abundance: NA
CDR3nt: TGTGCCAGCAGCAGACAGACCGGGGGTTCATTCTATGGCTACACCTTC
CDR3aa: CASSRQTGGSFYGYTF

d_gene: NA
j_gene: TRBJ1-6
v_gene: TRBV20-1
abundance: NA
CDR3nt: TGCAGTGCTTATCGTGAGTCGGCGGGTTCACCCCTCCACTTT
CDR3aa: CSAYRESAGSPLHF

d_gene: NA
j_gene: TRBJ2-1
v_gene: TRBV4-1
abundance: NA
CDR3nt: TGCGCCAGCAGCCAAGGGTATCCGGGGAGCTCCTACAATGAGCAGTTCTTC
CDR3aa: CASSQGYPGSSYNEQFF

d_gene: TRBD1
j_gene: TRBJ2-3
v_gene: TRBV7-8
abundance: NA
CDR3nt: TGTGCCAGCAGCTTAGACGCAGGGGGTTTATCTAGCACAGATACGCAGTATTTT
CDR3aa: CASSLDAGGLSSTDTQYF

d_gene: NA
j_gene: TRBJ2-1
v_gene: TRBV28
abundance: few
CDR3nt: TGTGCCAGCAGGGGGCAGGGCTCCTACAATGAGCAGTTCTTC
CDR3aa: CASRGQGSYNEQFF

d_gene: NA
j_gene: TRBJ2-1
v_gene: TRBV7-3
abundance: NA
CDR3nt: TGTGCCAGCATCCTAATGGTCTACTACCGAGACAATGAGCAGTTCTTC
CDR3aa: CASILMVYYRDNEQFF

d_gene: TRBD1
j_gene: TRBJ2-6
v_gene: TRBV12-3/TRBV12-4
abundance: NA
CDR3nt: TGTGCCAGCAGTTTTGGGGGCCGGGGACAGGGAGTCTCTGGGGCCAACGTCCTGACTTTC
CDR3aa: CASSFGGRGQGVSGANVLTF

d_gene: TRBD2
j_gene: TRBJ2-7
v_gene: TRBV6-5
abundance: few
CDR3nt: TGTGCCAGCAGTAGACCCGGGACTAGCGGGAGCAACGAGCAGTACTTC
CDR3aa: CASSRPGTSGSNEQYF

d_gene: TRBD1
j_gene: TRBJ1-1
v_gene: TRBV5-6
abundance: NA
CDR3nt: TGTGCCAGCAGCTCCCAGACAGGGCCGAGCACTGAAGCTTTCTTT
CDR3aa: CASSSQTGPSTEAFF

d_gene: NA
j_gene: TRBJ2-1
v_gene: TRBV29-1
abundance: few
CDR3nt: TGCAGCGTTGAACAGGGGGGGATCAATGAGCAGTTCTTC
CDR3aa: CSVEQGGINEQFF

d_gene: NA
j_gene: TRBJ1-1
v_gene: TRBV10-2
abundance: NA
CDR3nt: TGCGCCAGTGGATTGGGGGCCGCTGAAGCTTTCTTT
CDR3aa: CASGLGAAEAFF

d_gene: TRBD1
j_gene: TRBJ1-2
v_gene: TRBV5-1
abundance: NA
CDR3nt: TGCGCCAGCAGCTTACGCAGGGGGAACTATGGCTACACCTTC
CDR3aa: CASSLRRGNYGYTF

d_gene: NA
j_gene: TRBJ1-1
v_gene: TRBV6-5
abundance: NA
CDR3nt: TGTGCCAGCAGTTACTCGTCCCAGGGAAAAACTGAAGCTTTCTTT
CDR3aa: CASSYSSQGKTEAFF

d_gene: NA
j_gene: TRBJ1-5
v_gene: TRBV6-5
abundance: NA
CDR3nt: TGTGCCAGCAGTTCCATACAGGGTGATCAGCCCCAGCATTTT
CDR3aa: CASSSIQGDQPQHF

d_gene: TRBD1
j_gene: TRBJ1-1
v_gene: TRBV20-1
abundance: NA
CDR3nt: TGCAGTGTTACGGACCAGGGGGGCACTGAAGCTTTCTTT
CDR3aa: CSVTDQGGTEAFF

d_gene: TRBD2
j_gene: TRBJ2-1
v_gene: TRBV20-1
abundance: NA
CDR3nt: TGCAGTGCTAGAGATCCCGCGGGGGACTACAATGAGCAGTTCTTC
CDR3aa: CSARDPAGDYNEQFF

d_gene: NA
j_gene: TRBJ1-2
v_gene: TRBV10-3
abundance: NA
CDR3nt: TGTGCCATCAGTGAGAACGGGAACTATGGCTACACCTTC
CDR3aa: CAISENGNYGYTF